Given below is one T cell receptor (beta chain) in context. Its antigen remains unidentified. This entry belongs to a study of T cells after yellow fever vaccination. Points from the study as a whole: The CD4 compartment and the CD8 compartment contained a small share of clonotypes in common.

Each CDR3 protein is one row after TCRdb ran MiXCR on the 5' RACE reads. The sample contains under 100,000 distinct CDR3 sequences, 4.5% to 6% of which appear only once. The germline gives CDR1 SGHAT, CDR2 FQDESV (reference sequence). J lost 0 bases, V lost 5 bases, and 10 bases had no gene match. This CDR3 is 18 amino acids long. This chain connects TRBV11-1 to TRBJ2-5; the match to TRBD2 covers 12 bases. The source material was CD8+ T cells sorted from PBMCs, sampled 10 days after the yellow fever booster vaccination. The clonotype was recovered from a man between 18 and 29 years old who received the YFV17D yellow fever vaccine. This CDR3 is CASSPPTSGGFYQETQYF. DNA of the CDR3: TGTGCCAGCAGCCCCCCGACTAGCGGGGGTTTCTACCAAGAGACCCAGTACTTC.